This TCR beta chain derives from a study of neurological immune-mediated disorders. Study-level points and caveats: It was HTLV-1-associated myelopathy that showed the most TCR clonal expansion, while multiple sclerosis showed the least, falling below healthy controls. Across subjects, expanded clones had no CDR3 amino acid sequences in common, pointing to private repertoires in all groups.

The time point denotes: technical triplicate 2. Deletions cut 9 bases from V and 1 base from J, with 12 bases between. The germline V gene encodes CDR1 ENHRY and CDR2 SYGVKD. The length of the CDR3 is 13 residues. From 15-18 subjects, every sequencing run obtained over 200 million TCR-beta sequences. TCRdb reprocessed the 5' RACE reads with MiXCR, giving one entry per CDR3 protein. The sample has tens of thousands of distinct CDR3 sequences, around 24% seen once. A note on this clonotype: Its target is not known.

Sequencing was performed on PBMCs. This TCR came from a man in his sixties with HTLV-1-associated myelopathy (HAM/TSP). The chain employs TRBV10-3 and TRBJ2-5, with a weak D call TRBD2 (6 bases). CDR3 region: CAIKSGLQETQYF. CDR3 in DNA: TGTGCCATTAAAAGCGGGCTCCAAGAGACCCAGTACTTC.